These 5 T cell receptor beta chains originate from one sample sequenced in a study of monozygotic twins with inflammatory bowel disease. TCRdb re-called the 5' RACE reads and catalogs CDR3 proteins one per entry, DNA excluded. This specimen shows approximately 400,000 distinct CDR3 sequences; the ten leading clones hold around 2.6%. What was sequenced was blood. The receptors here all came from a human donor with ulcerative colitis or Crohn's disease, or a healthy co-twin of an affected twin (not recorded which).

This chain connects TRBV6-1 to TRBJ2-3; TCRdb's D call, TRBD2, is unchecked because there is no DNA. The CDR3 covers 15 residues. Germline V CDR1 and CDR2: MNHNS, SASEGT. The CDR3 protein is CASSAIESIPDTQYF.

V usage is TRBV5-1 and J usage is TRBJ2-7. The CDR3 contains 14 residues. Germline V gene sequence: CDR1 SGHRS, CDR2 YFSETQ. CDR3: CASKYAGSSYEQYF.

The V gene is TRBV27, the J gene TRBJ2-5; TCRdb designates TRBD1, a call that cannot be tested without DNA. Germline assignment: CDR1 MNHEY and CDR2 SMNVEV (reference sequence). The CDR3 has 13 residues. The CDR3: CASSTGGWETQYF.

The rearrangement uses TRBV12-3 or TRBV12-4 and TRBJ2-1; TCRdb calls TRBD1, which cannot be checked without DNA. This CDR3 has 14 amino acids. The CDR3 loop is CASSLGRPYNEQFF.

V is TRBV30 and J is TRBJ2-3; without DNA, the TCRdb call of TRBD1 cannot be checked. The CDR3 is 16 residues long. Germline V gene sequence: CDR1 GTSNPN, CDR2 SVGIG (reference sequence). The CDR3 spells CAWSVGQGGRTDTQYF.